This TCR beta chain was found in a study of early T cells in non-severe SARS-CoV-2 infection. As for the study in general: The input, bulk RNA from unsorted whole blood, was sequenced, and chains were unpaired.

Each cDNA molecule carried a unique molecular identifier. MiXCR, run by TCRdb on the 5' RACE reads, gives a single entry per CDR3 protein. Of approximately 89,000 distinct CDR3 sequences in the sample, roughly an eighth were seen once. Ten or more counts support this clonotype. What it binds is not known. The germline CDR1 and CDR2 sequences are SGHAT and FQNNGV. V was shortened by 2 bases and J by 9 bases, with 11 bases between the two germline ends. CDR3 length: 13 residues. General study results and limits: Matching results from VDJdb favored anti-spike CD8 responses, leaving private and CD4 specificities undetected.

Specimen: whole blood. The clonotype comes from an adult who was a healthcare worker with PCR-confirmed SARS-CoV-2 infection or an uninfected control (not recorded which). This rearrangement joins TRBV11-2 to TRBJ1-3; D unclear. For the CDR3, the DNA is TGTGCCAGCAGCTTAAAGCCCCGGTCCACCATATATTTT. The encoded protein is CASSLKPRSTIYF.